One sample yielded the 23 T cell receptor beta chains listed below, sequenced in a study of T cell responses to AZD1222 COVID-19 vaccine. Sequencing used immunoSEQ multiplex PCR; TCRdb keeps in-frame clones, though not all of them. The top ten hold roughly 6.9% of the sample, which has over 100,000 clones, 90% to 95% seen once. Sequencing used peripheral blood, obtained on day 0 of AZD1222 vaccination. These receptors all come from an adult in good health.

As DNA, the CDR3 is TGTGCCAGCAGTGAACAGGGAAACACTGAAGCTTTCTTT. It codes for CASSEQGNTEAFF. The chain employs TRBV25-1 and TRBJ1-1, with D tentatively TRBD1 (5 bases). Germline values: CDR1 MGHDK, CDR2 SYGVNS. Deletions cut 2 bases from V and 2 bases from J, with 6 bases between. The CDR3 covers 13 residues.

This chain joins TRBV12-3 or TRBV12-4 and TRBJ2-1, with TRBD2 matching over 8 bases. CDR3 length: 13 amino acids. The V gene end was trimmed by 7 bases and the J gene end by 4 bases; junction bases not matched to a gene: 3. The CDR3 coding sequence is TGTGCCAGCACCACTAGCGGTTACAATGAGCAGTTCTTC. Protein: CASTTSGYNEQFF.

The CDR3 spells CASSNTVNTEAFF. Written as DNA, the CDR3 is TGTGCCAGCAGCAACACGGTCAACACTGAAGCTTTCTTT. V and J are TRBV6-5 and TRBJ1-1; D is uncertain. The CDR3 is 13 residues long. V lost 6 bases to trimming and J lost 2 bases, with 10 bases between them. Germline-derived CDR1 and CDR2 are MNHEY and SVGAGI.

The chain joins TRBV18 to TRBJ2-3; no definite D call. From germline, CDR1 is KGHSH and CDR2 LQKENI. The CDR3 contains 14 residues. V was cut by 2 bases and J by 1 base, with 7 bases left in between. CDR3 residues: CASSPSRGTDTQYF. As DNA, the CDR3 is TGTGCCAGCTCACCATCAAGGGGCACAGATACGCAGTATTTT.

The genes are TRBV27 and TRBJ2-7; 7 bases map to TRBD2. This CDR3 has 14 residues. J gave up 3 bases and V 2 bases, and 4 bases lay outside the gene matches. Germline CDR1 is MNHEY and CDR2 is SMNVEV (reference sequence). CDR3 in amino acids: CASSLKASGYEQYF. Written as DNA, the CDR3 is TGTGCCAGCAGTTTAAAGGCTAGCGGCTACGAGCAGTACTTC.

This rearrangement joins TRBV30 to TRBJ2-7; 11 nucleotides align to TRBD2. The junction had 15 bases not matched to a gene; V was cut back by 2 bases and J by 6 bases. The germline gives CDR1 GTSNPN, CDR2 SVGIG (reference sequence). The CDR3 contains 17 residues. The CDR3 bases are TGTGCCTGGAGTCGGGGGTGGACTAGCGGGCCGGGGGCCGAGCAGTACTTC. Translated, it gives CAWSRGWTSGPGAEQYF.

This sequence joins TRBV12-3 or TRBV12-4 and TRBJ1-1; D remains unclear. Trimming stripped 6 bases from V and 5 bases from J, with 7 bases between. This CDR3 contains 11 residues. CDR3 residues: CASRLMTEAFF. In DNA form, the CDR3 reads TGTGCCAGCAGACTCATGACTGAAGCTTTCTTT.

The V and J genes are TRBV19 and TRBJ1-1; D is perhaps TRBD1 (5 bases). V was clipped by 2 bases and J by 3 bases, with 10 bases between them. Germline lookup yields CDR1 LNHDA and CDR2 SQIVND (reference sequence). The CDR3 length is 14 residues. The CDR3 loop is CASSIRGSDTEAFF. The DNA for the CDR3 is TGTGCCAGTAGTATACGGGGGTCTGACACTGAAGCTTTCTTT.

The CDR3: CASSAGTGWGEQYF. CDR3 DNA sequence: TGTGCCAGCAGCGCCGGGACAGGGTGGGGAGAGCAGTACTTC. This sequence joins TRBV27 and TRBJ2-7; 9 bases match TRBD1. CDR3 length: 14 residues. Germline CDR1 MNHEY, CDR2 SMNVEV (reference sequence). V trimming: 6 bases; J trimming: 7 bases; junction bases outside the gene matches: 10.

V is TRBV5-6 and J is TRBJ2-3; 13 bases are shared with TRBD2. The J segment lost 1 base and the V segment lost 2 bases, leaving 4 bases of the junction unmatched. The germline V gene has CDR1 SGHDT and CDR2 YYEEEE. This CDR3 region has 17 residues. CDR3 nucleotides: TGTGCCAGCAGCTTACTCGGACTAGCGGGAGGCACAGATACGCAGTATTTT. Translating it yields CASSLLGLAGGTDTQYF.

The genes are TRBV5-8 and TRBJ1-3; 7 bases fit TRBD1. The germline CDR1 and CDR2 sequences are SGHTS and YDEGEE. The V gene end was trimmed by 4 bases and the J gene end by 0 bases; junction bases not matched to a gene: 7. The CDR3 has 16 residues. The chain's CDR3 is CASSARTGLSGNTIYF. CDR3 nucleotide sequence: TGTGCCAGCAGCGCTAGGACAGGCCTCTCTGGAAACACCATATATTTT. Drawing the rest from reference TRBV5-8 and TRBJ1-3, the complete variable domain is EAGVTQSPTHLIKTRGQQATLRCSPISGHTSVYWYQQALGLGLQFLLWYDEGEERNRGNFPPRFSGRQFPNYSSELNVNALELEDSALYLCASSARTGLSGNTIYFGEGSWLTVV.

This sequence joins TRBV7-6 and TRBJ2-1; D may be TRBD2 (6 bases). Germline-derived CDR1 and CDR2 are SGHVS and FNYEAQ. Between the trimmed V and J ends, which lost 5 bases and 6 bases, there was a span of 17 bases. The CDR3 runs 15 residues. In DNA, the CDR3 is TGTGCCAGCAGCCCGCGGGACCAAAGGCCCAATGAGCAGTTCTTC. Residues: CASSPRDQRPNEQFF. The full variable domain, completed using reference TRBV7-6 and TRBJ2-1, is GAGVSQSPRYKVTKRGQDVALRCDPISGHVSLYWYRQALGQGPEFLTYFNYEAQQDKSGLPNDRFSAERPEGSISTLTIQRTEQRDSAMYRCASSPRDQRPNEQFFGPGTRLTVL.

This chain links TRBV9 with TRBJ2-1; D possibly corresponds to TRBD1 (6 bases). Deletions cut 3 bases from V and 6 bases from J, with 16 bases between. The germline gives CDR1 SGDLS, CDR2 YYNGEE. CDR3 size: 15 residues. The CDR3 bases are TGTGCCAGCAGCGCCCATGGACAGTTCGGCAATGAGCAGTTCTTC. Protein sequence: CASSAHGQFGNEQFF.

This chain uses TRBV19 with TRBJ2-1; D remains ambiguous. Per germline, CDR1 LNHDA and CDR2 SQIVND (reference sequence). The CDR3 totals 13 residues. Trimming shortened V by 6 bases and J by 7 bases, and 13 bases separated the two germline ends. The CDR3 DNA follows: TGTGCCAGTAGCTACTTGGGTGGAAATGAGCAGTTCTTC. Translated, it gives CASSYLGGNEQFF.

V usage is TRBV6-1 and J usage is TRBJ2-7; 7 bases fit TRBD2. With V trimmed by 5 bases and J by 5 bases, 9 bases remained unmatched. This CDR3 has 14 amino acids. CDR1 MNHNS and CDR2 SASEGT come from the germline V gene. The CDR3 nucleotides are TGTGCCAGCAGTCCATCGGGGACTACGAACGAGCAGTACTTC. It is translated as CASSPSGTTNEQYF.

The chain recombines TRBV10-3 with TRBJ1-2; TRBD1 matches at 10 bases. Germline CDR1 is ENHRY and CDR2 is SYGVKD. J gave up 8 bases and V 2 bases, and 8 bases lay outside the gene matches. The CDR3 runs 15 residues. Written as DNA, the CDR3 is TGTGCCATCAGTGAGACCCGGGACAGGGGAAGCGGCTACACCTTC. Its translation: CAISETRDRGSGYTF.

V is TRBV30 and J is TRBJ2-7; no firm D call. Trimming removed 7 bases at V and 4 bases at J, with 20 bases between. Germline V CDR1 and CDR2: GTSNPN, SVGIG (reference sequence). This CDR3 has 14 amino acids. As DNA, the CDR3 is TGTGCCTCAAGGGAAGGAGCGACGGTGTACGAGCAGTACTTC. It codes for CASREGATVYEQYF.

In its sample, this clone was seen a few times. The V gene is TRBV5-8, the J gene TRBJ2-7; 8 bases are a match to TRBD1. In germline, CDR1 is SGHTS, CDR2 YDEGEE. The CDR3 is 15 residues long. Losses at the gene ends were 4 bases for V and 2 bases for J; bases not matched to a gene: 8. CDR3 in DNA: TGTGCCAGCAGCCCCCCCCGGACAGGGACCTACGAGCAGTACTTC. As protein: CASSPPRTGTYEQYF. The whole variable domain, filled in from reference TRBV5-8 and TRBJ2-7, reads EAGVTQSPTHLIKTRGQQATLRCSPISGHTSVYWYQQALGLGLQFLLWYDEGEERNRGNFPPRFSGRQFPNYSSELNVNALELEDSALYLCASSPPRTGTYEQYFGPGTRLTVT.

The chain carries TRBV5-1 and TRBJ1-6; D might be TRBD1 (6 bases). Germline V CDR1 and CDR2: SGHRS, YFSETQ. The V end was cut by 0 bases, the J end by 5 bases, with 9 bases between. The length of the CDR3 is 15 residues. The CDR3 nucleotides read TGCGCCAGCAGCTTGGGACAGGCAGATAATTCACCCCTCCACTTT. Its protein is CASSLGQADNSPLHF.

The chain recombines TRBV6-6 with TRBJ2-1; weak D call: TRBD1 (5 bases). This CDR3 region has 12 residues. The V gene's germline CDR1 is MNHNY and CDR2 SVGAGI (reference sequence). Trimming left V 4 bases short and J 8 bases short, with 9 bases between. The chain's CDR3 is CASSSGLHEQFF. The CDR3 DNA sequence: TGTGCCAGCAGTTCAGGGTTGCATGAGCAGTTCTTC.

The gene calls are TRBV14 and TRBJ2-5, with 10 bases that match TRBD2. Germline values: CDR1 SGHDN, CDR2 FVKESK. This CDR3 is 17 amino acids long. J gave up 4 bases and V 1 base, and 9 bases lay outside the gene matches. In DNA, the CDR3 is TGTGCCAGCAGCCAAGGAAGCGGGAGGGCCGGCGGAGAGACCCAGTACTTC. This codes for CASSQGSGRAGGETQYF.

This rearrangement joins TRBV10-3 to TRBJ1-1; D not certain. With 0 bases removed from V and 4 bases from J, the gap between germline ends came to 12 bases. The V gene's germline CDR1 is ENHRY and CDR2 SYGVKD. The CDR3 sequence is 15 residues long. The CDR3 region has the DNA TGTGCCATCAGTGAGTCGGCAGCAAGGAGCACTGAAGCTTTCTTT. Its translation: CAISESAARSTEAFF.

The chain carries TRBV30 and TRBJ1-6; 8 positions agree with TRBD1. CDR1 GTSNPN and CDR2 SVGIG come from the germline V gene (reference sequence). The length of the CDR3 is 14 residues. The V and J ends lost 4 bases and 9 bases, in that order; junction bases with no gene match: 8. CDR3 coding DNA: TGTGCCTGGACTCCAGGGGGCTATTCTTCACCCCTCCACTTT. Translated, it gives CAWTPGGYSSPLHF.